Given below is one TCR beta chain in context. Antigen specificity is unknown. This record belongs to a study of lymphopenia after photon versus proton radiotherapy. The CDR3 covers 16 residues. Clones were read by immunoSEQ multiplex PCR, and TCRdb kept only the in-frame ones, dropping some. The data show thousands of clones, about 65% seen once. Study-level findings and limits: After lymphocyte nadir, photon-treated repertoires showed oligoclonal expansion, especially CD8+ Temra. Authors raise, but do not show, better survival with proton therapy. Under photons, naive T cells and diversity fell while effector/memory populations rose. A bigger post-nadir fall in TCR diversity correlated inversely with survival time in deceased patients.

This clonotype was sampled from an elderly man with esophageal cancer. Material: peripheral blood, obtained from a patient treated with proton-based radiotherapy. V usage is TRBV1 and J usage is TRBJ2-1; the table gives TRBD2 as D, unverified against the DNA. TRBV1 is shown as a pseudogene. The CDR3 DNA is TGCGCCAGCAGCCAAGAGGGGCTAGCGGGAGTCGATGAGCAGTTCTTC. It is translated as CASSQEGLAGVDEQFF.